This record looks at one TCR beta chain sequence and its context. This specimen comes from a study of cytomegalovirus exposure and HLA in healthy donors. About the study: Earlier, 110 million or so unique TCR beta sequences were recovered from 170 million or so T cells by an analysis.

PCR involved 60 Vbeta and 13 Jbeta primers. Data came from immunoSEQ multiplex PCR; TCRdb stores just in-frame clones and leaves some out. Of tens of thousands of clones listed, over 60% were seen once; the top ten hold less than 8.5%. The germline V gene has CDR1 MNHEY and CDR2 SVGAGI. CDR3 length: 14 residues. V shed 5 bases, J shed 6 bases, and the junction held 5 bases outside the gene matches. Sequenced sample: PBMCs. This receptor was obtained from a man in his forties in good health and CMV-seropositive. This chain links TRBV6-5 with TRBJ1-4, with 8 nucleotides matching TRBD1. The CDR3 coding sequence is TGTGCCAGCAGTCCGGGGGGACAGGATGAAAAACTGTTTTTT. Its translation is CASSPGGQDEKLFF.